This TCR beta chain came from a study of neurological immune-mediated disorders. V shed 2 bases and J 4 bases; nucleotides not matched to a gene: 6. Per germline, CDR1 SGHNT and CDR2 YYREEE (reference sequence). CDR3 length equals 16 residues. This clonotype appeared many times. TCRdb fed the 5' RACE reads into MiXCR, producing one record per CDR3 protein. The sample includes more than 70,000 distinct CDR3 sequences, about a tenth seen only once; the top ten take about 1.8%. J is TRBJ1-1 and V is TRBV5-4; 12 bases are shared with TRBD1. The specimen was PBMCs. The clonotype was recovered from a man between 40 and 49 years old in good health. CDR3 residues: CASSFRDRGLGTEAFF. CDR3 sequence (DNA): TGTGCCAGCAGCTTCCGGGACAGGGGGCTCGGCACTGAAGCTTTCTTT.